This T cell receptor (beta chain) was profiled in a study of vaccination effects on CD4 cells after COVID-19. Concerning this clone itself: Its antigen is still unknown.

Subsequent to a culture period of around 10 days, CD4+ T cells were isolated. Vaccinated recipients, who were negative for nucleocapsid antibodies, had no history of SARS-CoV-2 infection. Some clones are missing from TCRdb's copy, which holds only in-frame ones; the method was immunoSEQ multiplex PCR. The table shows some 31,000 clones, with around three quarters occurring only once. The germline V gene has CDR1 KGHSH and CDR2 LQKENI. The CDR3 loop spans 15 amino acids. V shed 8 bases and J shed 2 bases, with 18 bases lying between them. The clonotype was recovered from a human donor who received a COVID-19 vaccine. The gene calls are TRBV18 and TRBJ1-2; possibly TRBD1 for D (5 bases). Specimen: CD4+ T cells from PBMCs cultured without peptide, collected before COVID-19 vaccination. The CDR3 DNA is TGTGCCAGCACTGCCGACAGACTAAACAACTATGGCTACACCTTC. Translation: CASTADRLNNYGYTF.